A single sample gave rise to the 10 T cell receptor beta chains below, sequenced in a study of response to subunit inactivated influenza vaccine (dated by TCRdb to 2017 to 2018). The method was RT-PCR. For sequencing, an Illumina HiSeq 2500 was employed. The raw public data were reprocessed by TCRdb itself: fastp quality trimming at Q25, MiXCR clonotype calling, in-frame beta chains only. Rows matching on CDR3 protein sequence are summarized as one entry with the most common DNA and genes. This sample gives around 490,000 distinct CDR3 sequences in total; 7.5% to 8.5% of them show up just once. 10% to 15% of the sample is in the top ten clones. Source: PBMCs from blood, taken less than 30 months after vaccination. These receptors were taken from a man between 50 and 70 years old who received an inactivated influenza vaccine. Donor details come from another sample of the same person, matched by shared clones.

This clonotype was seen a few times. The chain couples TRBV29-1 to TRBJ2-1; either TRBD1 or TRBD2 may supply D (5 bases each). CDR1 and CDR2 from the germline V gene are SQVTM and ANQGSEA. The CDR3 length is 11 residues. Trimming stripped 3 bases from V and 15 bases from J, with 15 bases between. DNA of the CDR3: TGCAGCGTTGACATAGGGGACGCCCCGTTCTTC. Encoded protein: CSVDIGDAPFF.

The chain is built from TRBV7-2 and TRBJ2-7; D ambiguous. Germline V gene sequence: CDR1 SGHTA, CDR2 FQGNSA. The CDR3 has 15 residues. V was pared by 0 bases and J by 3 bases, with 12 bases between. The CDR3 DNA is TGTGCCAGCAGCTTAGCGGCAGGCTATAACTACGAGCAGTACTTC. Protein product: CASSLAAGYNYEQYF.

This clonotype was seen only a few times. The gene calls are TRBV20-1 and TRBJ2-7; the D is unclear. Trimming removed 0 bases from V and 4 bases from J, with 13 bases in between. The CDR3 is 14 amino acids. CDR1 and CDR2 from the germline V gene are DFQATT and SNEGSKA (reference sequence). The CDR3 spells CSARDRTITYEQYF. CDR3 sequence (DNA): TGCAGTGCTAGAGACCGCACCATTACTTACGAGCAGTACTTC.

The rearrangement joins TRBV11-2 to TRBJ2-5; maybe TRBD2 (6 bases). This CDR3 is 15 amino acids long. Germline loops: CDR1 SGHAT, CDR2 FQNNGV. V was clipped by 5 bases and J by 5 bases, with 18 bases between them. Written as DNA, the CDR3 is TGTGCCAGCAGCCTAGGGACTCTAAGTAGTGAGACCCAGTACTTC. It encodes CASSLGTLSSETQYF.

This clonotype was observed many times. The chain links TRBV6-2 or TRBV6-3 to TRBJ2-2; 9 bases agree with TRBD2. Trimming took 6 bases from V and 6 from J; bases not matched to a gene: 5. The germline gives CDR1 MNHEY, CDR2 SVGEGT. The CDR3 sequence is 14 residues long. CDR3 sequence (DNA): TGTGCCAGCAGCCGCGGGGGGGACGCCGGGGAGCTGTTTTTT. Protein: CASSRGGDAGELFF.

The sample holds many counts of this clonotype. The J gene is TRBJ2-5, the V gene TRBV20-1; D is ambiguous. The CDR3 has 12 amino acids. The germline V gene has CDR1 DFQATT and CDR2 SNEGSKA (reference sequence). V lost 2 bases and J 2 bases, leaving 6 bases between the germline ends. CDR3 region: CSARIWQETQYF. The CDR3, as DNA: TGCAGTGCTAGAATATGGCAAGAGACCCAGTACTTC.

This clonotype came up a few times. The gene calls are TRBV3-1 and TRBJ1-3; no clear D gene. The CDR3 has 14 residues. From germline, CDR1 is LGHDT and CDR2 YNNKEL (reference sequence). The V end was cut by 0 bases, the J end by 2 bases, with 5 bases between. The CDR3 bases are TGTGCCAGCAGCCAAGACACCCCTGGAAACACCATATATTTT. Translation gives CASSQDTPGNTIYF. The full variable domain, with the rest looked up from reference TRBV3-1 and TRBJ1-3, is DTAVSQTPKYLVTQMGNDKSIKCEQNLGHDTMYWYKQDSKKFLKIMFSYNNKELIINETVPNRFSPKSPDKAHLNLHINSLELGDSAVYFCASSQDTPGNTIYFGEGSWLTVV.

The J gene is TRBJ2-1, the V gene TRBV5-4, with TRBD2 matching over 7 bases. Per the germline V gene, CDR1 is SGHNT and CDR2 is YYREEE (reference sequence). The V gene end was trimmed by 7 bases and the J gene end by 0 bases; junction bases not matched to a gene: 13. This CDR3 region has 17 residues. Written as DNA, the CDR3 is TGTGCCAGCGGCCCTGGGATTAGCGGGTACTCCTACAATGAGCAGTTCTTC. It yields the protein CASGPGISGYSYNEQFF.

The rearrangement uses TRBV20-1 and TRBJ2-1; no definite D call. The V and J ends lost 2 bases and 3 bases respectively, with 14 bases between them. The CDR3 length is 15 residues. The V gene's germline CDR1 is DFQATT and CDR2 SNEGSKA (reference sequence). In DNA, the CDR3 is TGCAGTGCTAGACCCCGTTATGAGTACTACAATGAGCAGTTCTTC. It is translated as CSARPRYEYYNEQFF.

The chain employs TRBV10-3 and TRBJ2-7; D might be TRBD1 or TRBD2, each matching 6 bases. Trimming pared 4 bases from V and 3 bases from J, leaving 13 bases between. Germline V gives CDR1 ENHRY, CDR2 SYGVKD. This CDR3 comprises 14 residues. The CDR3 sequence is CAISGGRGDYEQYF. The CDR3 coding sequence is TGTGCCATCAGTGGGGGTAGGGGGGACTACGAGCAGTACTTC.